Below are 22 T cell receptor beta chains sequenced from a single sample in a study of cytotoxic CD8 clonotypes in ibrutinib-treated CLL. Sequencing used immunoSEQ multiplex PCR; TCRdb keeps in-frame clones, though not all of them. Among approximately 340,000 clones listed, approximately 67% were seen once. Sequencing was performed on PBMCs, taken after 36 months of ibrutinib treatment. The receptors derive from a human donor with chronic lymphocytic leukemia.

This chain uses TRBV19 with TRBJ2-7; D may match TRBD1 or TRBD2 (6 bases each). V lost 6 bases to trimming and J lost 3 bases, with 18 bases between them. The CDR3 runs to 15 residues. The germline V gene encodes CDR1 LNHDA and CDR2 SQIVND (reference sequence). In nucleotides, the CDR3 is TGTGCCAGTAGAAAGGTGGGGGGCAACCACTACGAGCAGTACTTC. Translating it yields CASRKVGGNHYEQYF. The full variable domain, completed using reference TRBV19 and TRBJ2-7, is DGGITQSPKYLFRKEGQNVTLSCEQNLNHDAMYWYRQDPGQGLRLIYYSQIVNDFQKGDIAEGYSVSREKKESFPLTVTSAQKNPTAFYLCASRKVGGNHYEQYFGPGTRLTVT.

This clone was seen a handful of times. The chain is built from TRBV28 and TRBJ1-5; maybe TRBD1 (6 bases). The germline gives CDR1 MDHEN, CDR2 SYDVKM. The CDR3 sequence is 16 residues long. V was clipped by 1 base and J by 2 bases, with 12 bases between them. CDR3 DNA sequence: TGTGCCAGCAGTTTATTTACAGGGCAAGGCAATCAGCCCCAGCATTTT. Its translation is CASSLFTGQGNQPQHF.

The J gene is TRBJ2-7, the V gene TRBV29-1, with D possibly being TRBD1 (6 bases). The CDR3 loop spans 14 amino acids. Germline V gene lookup returns CDR1 SQVTM and CDR2 ANQGSEA. V was shortened by 3 bases and J by 3 bases, with 15 bases between the two germline ends. DNA for the CDR3: TGCAGCGTTGAGGGTCCTACAGGGATCTACGAGCAGTACTTC. As protein: CSVEGPTGIYEQYF.

The V call is TRBV19, the J call TRBJ2-7, with D hard to call. This CDR3 is 10 amino acids long. Germline V lookup: CDR1 LNHDA, CDR2 SQIVND (reference sequence). V lost 9 bases to trimming and J lost 2 bases, with 5 bases between them. CDR3 protein: CASGTYEQYF. In DNA form, the CDR3 reads TGTGCCAGCGGAACCTACGAGCAGTACTTC. The whole variable domain, remainder taken from reference TRBV19 and TRBJ2-7, is DGGITQSPKYLFRKEGQNVTLSCEQNLNHDAMYWYRQDPGQGLRLIYYSQIVNDFQKGDIAEGYSVSREKKESFPLTVTSAQKNPTAFYLCASGTYEQYFGPGTRLTVT.

This clone was detected a few times. The chain combines TRBV27 with TRBJ1-6, with 7 bases identical to TRBD1. After removal of 5 bases from V and 9 bases from J, the junction contained 10 bases not matched to a gene. The germline CDR1 and CDR2 sequences are MNHEY and SMNVEV (reference sequence). The length of the CDR3 is 15 residues. This chain's CDR3 is CASSLGQAGGSPLHF. The CDR3 DNA is TGTGCCAGCAGTCTAGGACAGGCGGGGGGTTCACCCCTCCACTTT.

V gene TRBV7-2 combines with J gene TRBJ2-7, with 7 positions matching TRBD2. The CDR3 contains 14 residues. J was trimmed by 3 bases and V by 5 bases; bases with no gene match: 7. Germline CDR1 reads SGHTA; CDR2 reads FQGNSA. Here the CDR3 DNA reads TGTGCCAGCAGCCAGAGCGGGATGGTCTACGAGCAGTACTTC. It translates to CASSQSGMVYEQYF.

This clone was counted a few times. The J gene is TRBJ1-1, the V gene TRBV2, with D hard to call. Between the trimmed V and J ends, which lost 3 bases and 1 base, there was a span of 12 bases. This CDR3 is 15 amino acids long. Germline V gene sequence: CDR1 SNHLY, CDR2 FYNNEI. In DNA, the CDR3 is TGTGCCAGCAGTGATTCCAGACCGGCGAACACTGAAGCTTTCTTT. Translated: CASSDSRPANTEAFF. Supplemented by reference TRBV2 and TRBJ1-1, the full variable domain reads EPEVTQTPSHQVTQMGQEVILRCVPISNHLYFYWYRQILGQKVEFLVSFYNNEISEKSEIFDDQFSVERPDGSNFTLKIRSTKLEDSAMYFCASSDSRPANTEAFFGQGTRLTVV.

The rearrangement joins TRBV11-2 to TRBJ2-7; 11 bases agree with TRBD1. Trimming at V came to 5 bases and at J to 3 bases, leaving 0 bases not matched to a gene. Germline CDR1 and CDR2: SGHAT and FQNNGV. This CDR3 is built from 13 residues. The CDR3 DNA reads as TGTGCCAGCAGCGGGACAGGGGGCTACGAGCAGTACTTC. Its protein product is CASSGTGGYEQYF.

The chain joins TRBV5-1 to TRBJ2-3; 9 bases are a match to TRBD1. The V segment lost 0 bases and the J segment 0 bases; nucleotides outside the gene matches: 11. Germline V gene data show CDR1 as SGHRS and CDR2 as YFSETQ. The CDR3 totals 19 residues. The CDR3 reads CASSLGIRYRGQSTDTQYF. DNA of the CDR3: TGCGCCAGCAGCTTGGGGATACGTTACAGGGGGCAAAGCACAGATACGCAGTATTTT.

The chain carries TRBV4-1 and TRBJ1-1; possibly TRBD1 for D (5 bases). Deletions cut 1 base from V and 5 bases from J, with 14 bases between. Germline V gene data show CDR1 as MGHRA and CDR2 as YSYEKL. The CDR3 sequence is 15 residues long. The CDR3: CASSQVLGRGTEAFF. The DNA for the CDR3 is TGCGCCAGCAGCCAAGTGCTGGGGCGTGGAACTGAAGCTTTCTTT.

The gene calls are TRBV15 and TRBJ2-3; 11 positions agree with TRBD2. Germline assignment: CDR1 LNHNV and CDR2 YYDKDF (reference sequence). The CDR3 extends over 19 amino acids. After removal of 0 bases from V and 0 bases from J, the junction contained 8 bases not matched to a gene. CDR3 residues: CATSRDRLAGLTSTDTQYF. DNA of the CDR3: TGTGCCACCAGCAGAGATCGACTAGCGGGATTGACAAGCACAGATACGCAGTATTTT.

This clone was counted between two and nine times. This chain links TRBV5-1 with TRBJ2-7; no clear D gene. V shed 1 base and J shed 3 bases, with 8 bases lying between them. CDR3 length: 13 residues. Germline values: CDR1 SGHRS, CDR2 YFSETQ. The CDR3 sequence is CASSLTDFYEQYF. The CDR3 nucleotides read TGCGCCAGCAGCTTGACAGATTTCTACGAGCAGTACTTC.

The chain carries TRBV7-2 and TRBJ2-7, with TRBD1 as a possible D gene (6 bases). V lost 0 bases and J lost 3, with 12 bases in between. This CDR3 comprises 15 residues. CDR1 is SGHTA and CDR2 is FQGNSA in the germline V gene. CDR3 sequence reads: CASSLATGPLYEQYF. The DNA of the CDR3 is TGTGCCAGCAGCTTAGCCACAGGGCCCCTCTACGAGCAGTACTTC.

This clone was seen a handful of times. The rearrangement joins TRBV27 to TRBJ2-7, with D perhaps TRBD1 (6 bases). This CDR3 comprises 13 residues. Trimming cost V 3 bases and J 6 bases, with 12 bases left between them. From germline, CDR1 is MNHEY and CDR2 SMNVEV (reference sequence). This CDR3 reads CASSFNRVVEQYF. DNA for the CDR3: TGTGCCAGCAGTTTCAACAGGGTGGTCGAGCAGTACTTC.

This chain uses TRBV6-5 with TRBJ2-5; D is possibly TRBD1 (5 bases). Germline assignment: CDR1 MNHEY and CDR2 SVGAGI. The ends were cut back, 0 bases at V and 5 bases at J, with 10 bases in the middle. The CDR3 extends over 14 amino acids. The CDR3 coding sequence is TGTGCCAGCAGTTACTCGTGGACAATGGAGACCCAGTACTTC. Translating gives CASSYSWTMETQYF.

About this clone itself: The germline gene is not matched at one end of the junction; a read error may be the cause. This chain connects TRBV7-9 to TRBJ2-7; D not resolved. Germline V lookup: CDR1 SEHNR, CDR2 FQNEAQ (reference sequence). CDR3 size: 14 residues. The chain's CDR3 is CASSLAGPAYQQYF. DNA for the CDR3: TGTGCCAGCAGCTTAGCTGGGCCGGCCTACCAGCAGTACTTC.

The J gene is TRBJ1-2, the V gene TRBV9; 7 nucleotides line up with TRBD1. The CDR3 sequence is 14 residues long. V shed 2 bases and J 4 bases; nucleotides not matched to a gene: 5. CDR1 and CDR2 (germline): SGDLS, YYNGEE. In nucleotides, the CDR3 is TGTGCCAGCAGCGTTGGACAGGTGGGCTATGGCTACACCTTC. It translates to CASSVGQVGYGYTF.

The V and J genes are TRBV5-8 and TRBJ1-4, with D maybe TRBD1 (6 bases). V dropped 7 bases and J dropped 8 bases, with 15 bases sitting between them. This CDR3 is built from 13 residues. CDR1 is SGHTS and CDR2 is YDEGEE in the germline V gene. CDR3 bases: TGTGCCAGCCGTCAGGGGAGTGGGGAAAAACTGTTTTTT. Its protein product is CASRQGSGEKLFF.

The chain uses TRBV5-1 and TRBJ2-5; 9 bases match TRBD2. This CDR3 is built from 13 residues. The germline CDR1 and CDR2 sequences are SGHRS and YFSETQ. With 5 bases clipped from V and 5 bases from J, the junction kept 4 bases outside the gene matches. Here the CDR3 reads CASRVAGVETQYF. Written as DNA, the CDR3 is TGCGCCAGCAGGGTAGCGGGAGTGGAGACCCAGTACTTC.

The gene calls are TRBV2 and TRBJ2-1; 7 nucleotides match TRBD1. J was trimmed by 12 bases and V by 6 bases; bases with no gene match: 5. CDR3 size: 11 residues. The germline V gene encodes CDR1 SNHLY and CDR2 FYNNEI. The CDR3 nucleotides are TGTGCCAGCAGCCGACAGGGCTGGCAGTTCTTC. Its protein is CASSRQGWQFF.

The chain is built from TRBV11-2 and TRBJ1-2, with D perhaps matching TRBD1 (6 bases). The germline V gene has CDR1 SGHAT and CDR2 FQNNGV. CDR3 length: 14 amino acids. The ends were cut back, 5 bases at V and 4 bases at J, with 14 bases in the middle. The DNA of the CDR3 is TGTGCCAGCAGCGACTCGGGGGCTGGCTATGGCTACACCTTC. Translation gives CASSDSGAGYGYTF.

The chain is built from TRBV29-1 and TRBJ2-7; TRBD2 is a possible D gene (5 bases). The ends were cut back, 7 bases at V and 0 bases at J, with 10 bases in the middle. Per germline, CDR1 SQVTM and CDR2 ANQGSEA. There are 12 residues in the CDR3. CDR3 sequence reads: CSATGISYEQYF. CDR3 coding DNA: TGCAGCGCCACGGGGATCTCCTACGAGCAGTACTTC.